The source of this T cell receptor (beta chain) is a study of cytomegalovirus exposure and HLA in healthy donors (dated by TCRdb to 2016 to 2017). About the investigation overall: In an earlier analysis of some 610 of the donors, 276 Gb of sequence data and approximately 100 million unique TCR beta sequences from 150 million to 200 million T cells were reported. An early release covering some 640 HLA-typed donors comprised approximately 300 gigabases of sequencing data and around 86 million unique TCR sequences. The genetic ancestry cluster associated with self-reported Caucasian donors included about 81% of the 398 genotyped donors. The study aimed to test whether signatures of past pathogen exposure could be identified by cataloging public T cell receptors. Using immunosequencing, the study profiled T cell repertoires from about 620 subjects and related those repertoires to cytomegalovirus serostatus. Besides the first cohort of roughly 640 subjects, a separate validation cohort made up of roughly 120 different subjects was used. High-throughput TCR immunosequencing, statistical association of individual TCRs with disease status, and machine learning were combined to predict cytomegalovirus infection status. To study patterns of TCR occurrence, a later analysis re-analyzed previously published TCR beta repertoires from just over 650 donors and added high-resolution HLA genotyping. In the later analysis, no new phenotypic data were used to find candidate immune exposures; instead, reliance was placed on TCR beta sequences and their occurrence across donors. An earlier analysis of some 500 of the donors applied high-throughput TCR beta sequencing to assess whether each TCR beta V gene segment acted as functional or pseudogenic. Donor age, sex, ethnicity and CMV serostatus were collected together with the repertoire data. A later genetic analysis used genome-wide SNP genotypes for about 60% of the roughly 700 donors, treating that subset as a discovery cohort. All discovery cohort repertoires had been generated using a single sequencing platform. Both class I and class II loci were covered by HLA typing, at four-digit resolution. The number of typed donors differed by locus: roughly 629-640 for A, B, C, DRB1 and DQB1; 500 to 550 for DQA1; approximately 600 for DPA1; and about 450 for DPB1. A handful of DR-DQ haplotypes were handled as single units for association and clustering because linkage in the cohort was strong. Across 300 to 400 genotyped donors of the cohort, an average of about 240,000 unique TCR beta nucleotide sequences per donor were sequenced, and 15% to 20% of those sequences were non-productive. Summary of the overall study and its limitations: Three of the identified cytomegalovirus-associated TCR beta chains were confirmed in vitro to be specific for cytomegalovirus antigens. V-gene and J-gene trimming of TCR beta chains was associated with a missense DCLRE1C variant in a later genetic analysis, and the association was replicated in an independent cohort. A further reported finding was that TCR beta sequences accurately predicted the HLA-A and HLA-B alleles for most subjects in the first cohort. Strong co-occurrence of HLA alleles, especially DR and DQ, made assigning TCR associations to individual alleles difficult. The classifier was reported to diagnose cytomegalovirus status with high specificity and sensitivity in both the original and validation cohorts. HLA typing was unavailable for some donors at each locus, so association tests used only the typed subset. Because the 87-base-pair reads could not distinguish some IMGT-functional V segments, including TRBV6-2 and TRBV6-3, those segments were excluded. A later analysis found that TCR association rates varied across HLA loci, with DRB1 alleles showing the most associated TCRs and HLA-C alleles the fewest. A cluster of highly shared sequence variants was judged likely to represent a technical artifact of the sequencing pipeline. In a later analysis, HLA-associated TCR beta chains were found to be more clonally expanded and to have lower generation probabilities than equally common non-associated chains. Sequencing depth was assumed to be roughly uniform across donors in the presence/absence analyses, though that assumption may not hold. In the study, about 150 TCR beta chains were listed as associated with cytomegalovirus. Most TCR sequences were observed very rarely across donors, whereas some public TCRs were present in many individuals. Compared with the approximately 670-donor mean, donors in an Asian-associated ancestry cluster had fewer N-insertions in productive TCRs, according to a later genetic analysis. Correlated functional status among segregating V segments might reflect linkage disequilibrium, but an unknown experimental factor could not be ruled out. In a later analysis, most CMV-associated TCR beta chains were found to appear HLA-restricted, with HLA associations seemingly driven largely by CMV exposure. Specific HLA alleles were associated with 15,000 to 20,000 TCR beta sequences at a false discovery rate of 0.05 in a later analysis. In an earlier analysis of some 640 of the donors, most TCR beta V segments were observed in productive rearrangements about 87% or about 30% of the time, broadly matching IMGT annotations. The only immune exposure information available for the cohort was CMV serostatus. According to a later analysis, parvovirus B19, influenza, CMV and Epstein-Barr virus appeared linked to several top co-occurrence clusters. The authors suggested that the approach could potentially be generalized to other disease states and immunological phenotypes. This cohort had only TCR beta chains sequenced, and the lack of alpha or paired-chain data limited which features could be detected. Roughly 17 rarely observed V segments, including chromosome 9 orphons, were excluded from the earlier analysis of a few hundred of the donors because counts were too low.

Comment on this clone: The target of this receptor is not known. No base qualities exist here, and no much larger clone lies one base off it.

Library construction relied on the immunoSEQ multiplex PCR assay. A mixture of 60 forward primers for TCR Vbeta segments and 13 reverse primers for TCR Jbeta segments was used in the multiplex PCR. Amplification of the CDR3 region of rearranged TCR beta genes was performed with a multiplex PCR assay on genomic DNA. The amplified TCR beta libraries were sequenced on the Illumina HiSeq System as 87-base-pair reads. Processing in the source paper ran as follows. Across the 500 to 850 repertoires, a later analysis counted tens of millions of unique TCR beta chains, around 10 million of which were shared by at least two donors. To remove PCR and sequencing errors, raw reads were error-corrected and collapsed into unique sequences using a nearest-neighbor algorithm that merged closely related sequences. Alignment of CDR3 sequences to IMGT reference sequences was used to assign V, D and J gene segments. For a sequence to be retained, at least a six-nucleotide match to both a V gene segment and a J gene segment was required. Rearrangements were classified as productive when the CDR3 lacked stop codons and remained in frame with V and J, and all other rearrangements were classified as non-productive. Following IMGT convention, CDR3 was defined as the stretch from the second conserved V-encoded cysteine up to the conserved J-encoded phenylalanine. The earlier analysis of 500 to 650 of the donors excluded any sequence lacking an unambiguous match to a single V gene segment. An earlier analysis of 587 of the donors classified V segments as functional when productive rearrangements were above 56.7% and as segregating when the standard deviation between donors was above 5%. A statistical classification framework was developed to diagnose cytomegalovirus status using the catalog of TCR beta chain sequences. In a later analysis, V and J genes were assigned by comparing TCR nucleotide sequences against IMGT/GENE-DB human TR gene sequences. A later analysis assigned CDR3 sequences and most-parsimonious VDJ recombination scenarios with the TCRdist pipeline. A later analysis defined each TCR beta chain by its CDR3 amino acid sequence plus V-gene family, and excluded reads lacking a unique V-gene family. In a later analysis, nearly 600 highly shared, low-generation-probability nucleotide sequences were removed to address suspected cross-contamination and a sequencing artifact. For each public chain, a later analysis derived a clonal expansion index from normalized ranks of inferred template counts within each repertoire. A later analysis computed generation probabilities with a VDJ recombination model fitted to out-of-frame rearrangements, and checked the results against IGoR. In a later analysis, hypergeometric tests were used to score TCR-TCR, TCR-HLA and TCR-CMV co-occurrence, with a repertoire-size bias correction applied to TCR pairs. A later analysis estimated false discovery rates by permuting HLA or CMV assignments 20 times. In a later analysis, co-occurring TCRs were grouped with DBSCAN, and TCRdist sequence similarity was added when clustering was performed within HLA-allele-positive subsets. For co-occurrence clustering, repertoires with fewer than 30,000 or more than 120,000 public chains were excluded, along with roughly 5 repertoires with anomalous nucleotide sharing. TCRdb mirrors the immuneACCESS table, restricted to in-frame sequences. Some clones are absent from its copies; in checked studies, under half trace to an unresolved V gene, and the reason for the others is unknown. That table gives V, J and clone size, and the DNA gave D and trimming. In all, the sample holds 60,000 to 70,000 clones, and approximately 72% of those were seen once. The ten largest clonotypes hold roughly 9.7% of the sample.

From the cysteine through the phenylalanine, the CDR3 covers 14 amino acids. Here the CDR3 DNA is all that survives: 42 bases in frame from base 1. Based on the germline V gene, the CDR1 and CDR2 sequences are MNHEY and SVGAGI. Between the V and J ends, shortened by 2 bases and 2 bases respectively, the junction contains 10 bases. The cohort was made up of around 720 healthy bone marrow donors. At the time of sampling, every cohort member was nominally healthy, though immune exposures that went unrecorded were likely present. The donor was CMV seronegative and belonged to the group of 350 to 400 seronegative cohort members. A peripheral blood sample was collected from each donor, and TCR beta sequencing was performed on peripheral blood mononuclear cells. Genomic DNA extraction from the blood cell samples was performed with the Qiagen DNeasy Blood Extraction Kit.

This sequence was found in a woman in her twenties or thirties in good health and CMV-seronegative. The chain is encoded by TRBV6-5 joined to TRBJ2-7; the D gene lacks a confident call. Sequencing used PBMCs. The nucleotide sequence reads TGTGCCAGCAGTTACGCAGGTTGGCCCTACGAGCAGTACTTC. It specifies CASSYAGWPYEQYF.